This entry lists 29 T cell receptor beta chains sequenced from one sample in a study of T and B cells in COVID-19 patients. TRB was amplified from about 250-500 ng of blood genomic DNA. BIOMED2 TRB-A/B primer pools were used in multiplex TRB PCR. TCRdb used MiXCR to reprocess the multiplex PCR reads, holding one entry per CDR3 protein. The data hold 13,000 to 15,000 distinct CDR3 sequences, with 28% observed a single time. Specimen: blood. The receptors were gathered from a human donor who had recovered from COVID-19.

V gene TRBV20-1 combines with J gene TRBJ2-1, with 8 bases matching TRBD2. The CDR3 sequence is 14 residues long. V shed 5 bases and J 0 bases; nucleotides not matched to a gene: 3. Germline V gives CDR1 DFQATT, CDR2 SNEGSKA (reference sequence). The chain's CDR3 is CSADGTSSYNEQFF. Written as DNA, the CDR3 is TGCAGTGCTGATGGGACTAGCTCCTACAATGAGCAGTTCTTC.

The gene calls are TRBV5-6 and TRBJ1-1; D perhaps matches TRBD1 (5 bases). The V end was cut by 4 bases, the J end by 1 base, with 14 bases between. Per the germline V gene, CDR1 is SGHDT and CDR2 is YYEEEE. CDR3 size: 15 residues. The CDR3, as DNA: TGTGCCAGCAGCCCCCTAGGGACGGGGAACACTGAAGCTTTCTTT. This encodes CASSPLGTGNTEAFF. Full variable domain (rest looked up from reference TRBV5-6 and TRBJ1-1): DAGVTQSPTHLIKTRGQQVTLRCSPKSGHDTVSWYQQALGQGPQFIFQYYEEEERQRGNFPDRFSGHQFPNYSSELNVNALLLGDSALYLCASSPLGTGNTEAFFGQGTRLTVV.

This clonotype was recorded at least ten times. V is TRBV30 and J is TRBJ1-2; D possibly corresponds to TRBD1 (5 bases). The CDR3 spans 12 residues. The germline gives CDR1 GTSNPN, CDR2 SVGIG (reference sequence). V dropped 5 bases and J dropped 7 bases, with 14 bases sitting between them. CDR3 coding DNA: TGTGCCTGGCGAGCGGGGCAGGGTGGCTACACCTTC. Its protein product is CAWRAGQGGYTF.

In regard to this clonotype: A much larger clonotype is one base distant, so this may be a read error. The chain links TRBV6-1 to TRBJ1-6; 7 bases match TRBD1. The CDR3 runs to 12 residues. V shed 5 bases, J shed 17 bases, and the junction held 9 bases outside the gene matches. Germline-derived CDR1 and CDR2 are MNHNS and SASEGT. Written as DNA, the CDR3 is TGTGCCAGCAGTAAAACCGGGACAGCCGTCCACTTT. Translation: CASSKTGTAVHF.

There are many counts of this clonotype. The chain employs TRBV18 and TRBJ2-7; TRBD1 agrees at 7 bases. This CDR3 has 13 amino acids. V lost 4 bases to trimming and J lost 7 bases; unmatched junction nucleotides: 7. CDR1 and CDR2 from the germline V gene are KGHSH and LQKENI. The CDR3: CASSRKDREEQYF. CDR3 DNA sequence: TGTGCCAGCTCACGAAAAGACAGGGAGGAGCAGTACTTC.

This clonotype was seen many times. The chain combines TRBV18 with TRBJ2-7; D remains ambiguous. Trimming removed 5 bases from V and 5 bases from J, with 19 bases in between. Germline V CDR1 and CDR2: KGHSH, LQKENI. The CDR3 covers 15 residues. CDR3 protein: CASSGSQTIPNEQYF. CDR3 bases: TGTGCCAGCTCAGGGTCCCAAACTATCCCCAACGAGCAGTACTTC.

The chain carries TRBV13 and TRBJ2-1, with D tentatively TRBD2 (7 bases). From germline, CDR1 is PRHDT and CDR2 FYEKMQ (reference sequence). Trimming pared 6 bases from V and 6 bases from J, leaving 21 bases between. The CDR3 extends over 16 amino acids. The CDR3 DNA follows: TGTGCCAGCAGTCGGGGAGGGGGGGGCGGGGGCAATGAGCAGTTCTTC. This codes for CASSRGGGGGGNEQFF.

This clonotype is judged medium-sized. The chain carries TRBV27 and TRBJ2-2; maybe TRBD2 (5 bases). V gave up 1 base and J gave up 1 base, with 7 bases separating them. The CDR3 has 15 residues. CDR1 is MNHEY and CDR2 is SMNVEV in the germline V gene (reference sequence). CDR3 DNA sequence: TGTGCCAGCAGTTTATTCGGGGTGAACACCGGGGAGCTGTTTTTT. It is translated as CASSLFGVNTGELFF.

In this sample, this clonotype turned up a few times. As the CDR3 is not closed by the conserved phenylalanine or tryptophan, this likely results from a read error. No DNA is shown, since the ends of the CDR3 on it are uncertain; the CDR3 is the one TCRdb lists. This chain uses TRBV5-1 with TRBJ1-1; the D call TRBD1 from the table was never checked on the DNA. Germline V lookup: CDR1 SGHRS, CDR2 YFSETQ. The CDR3 sequence runs 12 residues, both termini included. The CDR3 region is CASSREPGPGTY.

Sample share makes this clonotype medium-sized. The chain employs TRBV27 and TRBJ2-7; D remains unclear. Trimming left V 8 bases short and J 4 bases short, with 9 bases between. The CDR3 runs to 11 residues. Germline loops: CDR1 MNHEY, CDR2 SMNVEV (reference sequence). CDR3 bases: TGTGCCAGCGCGTTGGGGTACGAGCAGTACTTC. This codes for CASALGYEQYF.

This clonotype has more than one count but fewer than ten. This CDR3 reads CATSDRGLAGSFNEQFF. The DNA of the CDR3 is TGTGCCACCAGTGATCGCGGACTAGCGGGTAGTTTCAATGAGCAGTTCTTC. The genes are TRBV24-1 and TRBJ2-1; 11 positions match TRBD2. The CDR3 has 17 residues. Germline CDR1 reads KGHDR; CDR2 reads SFDVKD. Trimming cost V 3 bases and J 6 bases; bases outside gene matches: 9.

The sample holds many counts of this clonotype. CDR3 nucleotide sequence: TGTGCCAGCAGTTACACCCGGACAGGGGGCCATGAAAAACTGTTTTTT. Its protein is CASSYTRTGGHEKLFF. The J gene is TRBJ1-4, the V gene TRBV6-5, with TRBD1 identical over 11 bases. V gave up 2 bases and J gave up 6 bases; unmatched junction bases: 5. The CDR3 is 16 amino acids. Looked up from germline, CDR1 is MNHEY and CDR2 is SVGAGI.

The chain links TRBV5-8 to TRBJ2-3, with 8 bases lining up with TRBD1. CDR1 is SGHTS and CDR2 is YDEGEE in the germline V gene. This CDR3 has 14 amino acids. Trimming cost V 0 bases and J 10 bases; bases outside gene matches: 7. This CDR3 is CASSLVVRGQAQYF. The CDR3 region has the DNA TGTGCCAGCAGCTTGGTAGTCAGGGGGCAGGCGCAGTATTTT.

This clonotype was detected ten times or more. The CDR3 nucleotides are TGTGCCAGCAGCTTCTGGGGGGATTCACCCCTCCACTTT. It is translated as CASSFWGDSPLHF. The chain uses TRBV5-5 and TRBJ1-6; weak D call: TRBD1 (5 bases). The germline CDR1 and CDR2 sequences are SGHKS and YYEKEE (reference sequence). This CDR3 is 13 amino acids long. V was pared by 2 bases and J by 8 bases, with 8 bases between.

Relative to its sample, this clonotype is medium-sized. The V and J genes are TRBV27 and TRBJ2-3; no firm D call. CDR1 and CDR2 (germline): MNHEY, SMNVEV (reference sequence). V was pared by 5 bases and J by 3 bases, with 9 bases between. The CDR3 spans 13 residues. CDR3 in amino acids: CASSQRLTDTQYF. In DNA, the CDR3 is TGTGCCAGCAGTCAACGACTGACAGATACGCAGTATTTT.

By share, this clonotype ranks as medium-sized (0.01 to 0.1%). The chain uses TRBV19 and TRBJ1-2, with D unresolved. V lost 5 bases to trimming and J lost 3 bases, with 4 bases between them. The CDR3 sequence is 11 residues long. Germline V lookup: CDR1 LNHDA, CDR2 SQIVND (reference sequence). As DNA, the CDR3 is TGTGCCAGTAGTCCGGACTATGGCTACACCTTC. As protein: CASSPDYGYTF.

By sample fraction, this clonotype is medium-sized (0.01 to 0.1%). This rearrangement joins TRBV5-6 to TRBJ2-7; TRBD1 matches 8 bases. CDR3 size: 13 residues. Germline values: CDR1 SGHDT, CDR2 YYEEEE. V shed 4 bases, J shed 3 bases, and the junction held 3 bases outside the gene matches. The CDR3 sequence is CASSQGASYEQYF. Written as DNA, the CDR3 is TGTGCCAGCAGCCAGGGGGCGAGCTACGAGCAGTACTTC.

This clonotype was seen only a few times. The chain combines TRBV5-4 with TRBJ2-7, with 8 bases lining up with TRBD1. With V trimmed by 2 bases and J by 5 bases, 6 bases remained unmatched. The CDR3 totals 14 residues. CDR1 SGHNT and CDR2 YYREEE come from the germline V gene (reference sequence). CDR3 coding DNA: TGTGCCAGCAGCTTTCGGACAGGGCTCGACGAGCAGTACTTC. This codes for CASSFRTGLDEQYF.

Relative to its sample, this clonotype is medium-sized. The chain uses TRBV27 and TRBJ2-5; 10 bases line up with TRBD2. The CDR3 loop spans 14 amino acids. Germline V lookup: CDR1 MNHEY, CDR2 SMNVEV (reference sequence). J lost 3 bases, V lost 3 bases, and 1 base had no gene match. The CDR3 here is CASSFLAGEETQYF. CDR3 nucleotides: TGTGCCAGCAGTTTCCTAGCGGGAGAAGAGACCCAGTACTTC.

The chain carries TRBV6-1 and TRBJ1-4; 9 bases match TRBD1. This CDR3 spans 15 amino acids. Trimming removed 6 bases from V and 4 bases from J; junction bases left unmatched: 6. Germline V gene data show CDR1 as MNHNS and CDR2 as SASEGT. The CDR3 protein is CASRQPGQGNEKLFF. CDR3 nucleotides: TGTGCCAGCAGGCAACCGGGACAGGGTAATGAAAAACTGTTTTTT.

The V gene is TRBV6-1, the J gene TRBJ2-1; 10 bases are a match to TRBD1. The end of the DNA fits TRBJ2-7 better, so the J call may be wrong. There are 14 residues in the CDR3. Germline CDR1 reads MNHNS; CDR2 reads SASEGT. CDR3 DNA: TGTGCCAGCAGCATTGGACAGGGGGTCTACGAGCAGTACTTC. This translates into CASSIGQGVYEQYF.

This clonotype was observed a handful of times. The genes are TRBV19 and TRBJ2-7, with 12 nucleotides matching TRBD2. This CDR3 is built from 19 residues. The ends lost 7 bases at V and 2 bases at J; junction bases unmatched: 18. The germline CDR1 and CDR2 sequences are LNHDA and SQIVND (reference sequence). The CDR3 loop is CASTLFMPTSGGPAYEQYF. In DNA, the CDR3 is TGTGCCAGTACCCTCTTCATGCCCACTAGCGGGGGGCCGGCCTACGAGCAGTACTTC.

This clonotype is judged medium-sized. The rearrangement links TRBV7-6 to TRBJ2-3; no clear D gene. The germline V gene has CDR1 SGHVS and CDR2 FNYEAQ. CDR3 length equals 15 residues. V was trimmed by 5 bases and J by 6 bases, leaving 18 bases between them. In nucleotides, the CDR3 is TGTGCCAGCAGCGGATGGGGTCAAAAGGCGGATACGCAGTATTTT. It translates to CASSGWGQKADTQYF.

Relative to its sample, this clonotype is medium-sized (0.01 to 0.1%). The chain links TRBV5-6 to TRBJ2-2; possibly TRBD1 or TRBD2 for D (5 bases each). CDR1 is SGHDT and CDR2 is YYEEEE in the germline V gene. The CDR3 extends over 17 amino acids. Trimming stripped 0 bases from V and 1 base from J, with 13 bases between. The CDR3 DNA follows: TGTGCCAGCAGCTTGGGGGGCAAGCGGCAGAACACCGGGGAGCTGTTTTTT. Protein sequence: CASSLGGKRQNTGELFF.

As for this clonotype: This may be a read error, as it is one base from a much larger clone. The chain carries TRBV11-1 and TRBJ2-7; D unresolved. The germline CDR1 and CDR2 sequences are SGHAT and FQDESV (reference sequence). The CDR3 contains 11 residues. V dropped 1 base and J dropped 3 bases, with 1 base sitting between them. As DNA, the CDR3 is TGTGCCAGCAGCTTAGTCTACGAGCAGTACTTC. Translating gives CASSLVYEQYF.

This clonotype turned up a few times. V usage is TRBV12-3 or TRBV12-4 and J usage is TRBJ2-2, with 9 bases lining up with TRBD2. V trimming: 7 bases; J trimming: 6 bases; junction bases outside the gene matches: 12. This CDR3 region has 16 residues. The CDR3 DNA follows: TGTGCCAGCACGCGCGGGGGGGGACCTCGAGCCGGGGAGCTGTTTTTT. Translating it yields CASTRGGGPRAGELFF.

This clonotype was counted at least ten times. The chain links TRBV30 to TRBJ2-2, with D unresolved. The CDR3 consists of 12 residues. The germline V gene encodes CDR1 GTSNPN and CDR2 SVGIG (reference sequence). The CDR3 loop reads CAGYQGSGELFF. The CDR3 region has the DNA TGTGCTGGTTACCAAGGGTCCGGGGAGCTGTTTTTT.

This clonotype is medium-sized. J is TRBJ2-1 and V is TRBV19; 7 bases agree with TRBD2. Unmatched junction bases numbered 3, after V lost 4 bases and J lost 0 bases. The germline CDR1 and CDR2 sequences are LNHDA and SQIVND (reference sequence). The length of the CDR3 is 15 residues. This CDR3 is CASSRLAASYNEQFF. CDR3 in DNA: TGTGCCAGTAGTAGACTAGCCGCCTCCTACAATGAGCAGTTCTTC.

This clonotype came up many times. V is TRBV12-3 or TRBV12-4 and J is TRBJ1-6; a possible D gene is TRBD1 (6 bases). V was cut by 6 bases and J by 5 bases, with 11 bases left in between. The CDR3 extends over 14 amino acids. The chain's CDR3 is CASRPTGNNSPLHF. DNA of the CDR3: TGTGCCAGCAGGCCAACAGGGAATAATTCACCCCTCCACTTT.